These 8 T cell receptor beta chains were sequenced from one sample in a study of cytomegalovirus exposure and HLA in healthy donors. Primers for the PCR totalled 60 Vbeta and 13 Jbeta. The table came from immunoSEQ multiplex PCR; TCRdb's copy has only in-frame clones and leaves some out. The sample holds some 130,000 clones; 70% to 80% are singletons and the top ten take more than 0.95%. Sequencing was done on a sample of PBMCs. All receptors come from a man aged 45-65 years in good health and CMV-seronegative.

The J gene is TRBJ2-7, the V gene TRBV29-1; 11 bases are a match to TRBD2. CDR3 size: 14 residues. Germline CDR1 reads SQVTM; CDR2 reads ANQGSEA. Germline trimming cut 7 bases from V and 7 bases from J; bases unmatched to any gene: 12. CDR3 protein: CSGGTSGRPREQYF. CDR3 nucleotides: TGCAGCGGGGGGACTAGCGGCCGCCCCAGGGAGCAGTACTTC.

V gene TRBV7-6 combines with J gene TRBJ2-7, with 8 bases lining up with TRBD1. After removal of 0 bases from V and 3 bases from J, the junction contained 10 bases not matched to a gene. This CDR3 comprises 17 residues. CDR1 is SGHVS and CDR2 is FNYEAQ in the germline V gene. DNA of the CDR3: TGTGCCAGCAGCTTAGCGAAGGGACAGGCGTGGGGCTACGAGCAGTACTTC. Its translation is CASSLAKGQAWGYEQYF.

This clone was found a few times. The rearrangement links TRBV5-1 to TRBJ2-7; 7 bases fit TRBD1. Germline-derived CDR1 and CDR2 are SGHRS and YFSETQ. The CDR3 has 12 residues. The trim removed 1 base at V and 6 bases at J, leaving 1 base unmatched. The DNA for the CDR3 is TGCGCCAGCAGCTTGAAGGGGGCCGAGCAGTACTTC. This gives the protein CASSLKGAEQYF.

The chain links TRBV18 to TRBJ2-1; D may be TRBD2 (7 bases). The V gene's germline CDR1 is KGHSH and CDR2 LQKENI. Trimming left V 8 bases short and J 1 base short, with 12 bases between. This CDR3 is 14 amino acids long. Written as DNA, the CDR3 is TGTGCCAGCCACGCGGGGGCATCCTACAATGAGCAGTTCTTC. Its translation: CASHAGASYNEQFF. The variable domain in full, completed from reference TRBV18 and TRBJ2-1, reads NAGVMQNPRHLVRRRGQEARLRCSPMKGHSHVYWYRQLPEEGLKFMVYLQKENIIDESGMPKERFSAEFPKEGPSILRIQQVVRGDSAAYFCASHAGASYNEQFFGPGTRLTVL.

Only a few counts were recorded for this clone. CDR3 protein: CASSSIGGPYEQYF. The CDR3 DNA reads TGTGCCAGCAGTTCAATCGGAGGCCCCTACGAGCAGTACTTC. The rearrangement links TRBV27 to TRBJ2-7; perhaps TRBD2 as D (5 bases). Per the germline V gene, CDR1 is MNHEY and CDR2 is SMNVEV (reference sequence). Trimming cost V 4 bases and J 2 bases, with 12 bases left between them. This CDR3 has 14 residues.

This clone was found a few times. The CDR3 DNA reads TGTGCCAGCAGCCGGGACAGAACTAACTATGGCTACACCTTC. Protein: CASSRDRTNYGYTF. The V gene is TRBV11-1, the J gene TRBJ1-2, with 7 bases identical to TRBD1. CDR1 is SGHAT, CDR2 FQDESV, per germline (reference sequence). V shed 5 bases and J 0 bases; nucleotides not matched to a gene: 3. CDR3 size: 14 residues.

This chain joins TRBV2 and TRBJ2-2; 9 bases fit TRBD1. The junction had 6 bases not matched to a gene; V was cut back by 8 bases and J by 5 bases. CDR3 length equals 14 residues. Germline CDR1 is SNHLY and CDR2 is FYNNEI. The chain's CDR3 is CASSGTGLTGELFF. For the CDR3, the DNA is TGTGCCAGCTCCGGGACAGGGCTTACCGGGGAGCTGTTTTTT.

This rearrangement joins TRBV29-1 to TRBJ2-1, with TRBD2 identical over 16 bases. CDR3 size: 15 residues. Trimming at V came to 5 bases and at J to 9 bases, leaving 7 bases not matched to a gene. CDR1 SQVTM and CDR2 ANQGSEA come from the germline V gene. CDR3: CSVPGTSGRGAEQFF. Written as DNA, the CDR3 is TGCAGCGTTCCCGGGACTAGCGGGAGGGGGGCTGAGCAGTTCTTC.